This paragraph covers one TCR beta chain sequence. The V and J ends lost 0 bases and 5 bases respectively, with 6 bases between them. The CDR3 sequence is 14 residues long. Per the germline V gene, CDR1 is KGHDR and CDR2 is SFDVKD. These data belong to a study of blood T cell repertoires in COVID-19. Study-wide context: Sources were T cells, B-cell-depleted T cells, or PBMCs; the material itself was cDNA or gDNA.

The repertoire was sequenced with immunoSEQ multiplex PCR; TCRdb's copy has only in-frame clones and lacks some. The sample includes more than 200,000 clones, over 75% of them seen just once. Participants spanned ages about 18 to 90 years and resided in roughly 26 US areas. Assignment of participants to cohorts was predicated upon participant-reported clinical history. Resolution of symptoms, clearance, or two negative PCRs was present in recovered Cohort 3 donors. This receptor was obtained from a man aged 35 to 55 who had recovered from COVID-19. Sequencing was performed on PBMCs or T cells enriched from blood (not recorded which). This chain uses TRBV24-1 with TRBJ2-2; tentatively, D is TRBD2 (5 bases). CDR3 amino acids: CATSDLEGTGELFF. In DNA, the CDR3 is TGTGCCACCAGTGATTTGGAGGGAACCGGGGAGCTGTTTTTT.